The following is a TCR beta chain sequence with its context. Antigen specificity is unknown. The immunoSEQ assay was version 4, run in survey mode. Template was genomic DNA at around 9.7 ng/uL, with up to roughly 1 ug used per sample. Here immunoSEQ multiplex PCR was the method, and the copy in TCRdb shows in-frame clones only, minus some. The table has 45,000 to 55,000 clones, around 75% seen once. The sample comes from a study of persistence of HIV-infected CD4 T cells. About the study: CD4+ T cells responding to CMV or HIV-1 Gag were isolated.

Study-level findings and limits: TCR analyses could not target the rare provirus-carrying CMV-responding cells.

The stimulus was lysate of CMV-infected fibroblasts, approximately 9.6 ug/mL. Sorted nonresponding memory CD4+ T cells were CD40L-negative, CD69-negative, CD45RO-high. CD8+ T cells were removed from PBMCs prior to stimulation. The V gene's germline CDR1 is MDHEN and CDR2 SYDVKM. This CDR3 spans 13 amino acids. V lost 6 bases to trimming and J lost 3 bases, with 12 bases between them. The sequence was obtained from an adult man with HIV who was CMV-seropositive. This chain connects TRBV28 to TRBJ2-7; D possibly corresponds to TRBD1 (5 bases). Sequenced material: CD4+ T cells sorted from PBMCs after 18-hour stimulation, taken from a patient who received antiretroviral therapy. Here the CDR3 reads CASSLTAHYEQYF. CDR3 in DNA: TGTGCCAGCAGCCTGACAGCCCACTACGAGCAGTACTTC.